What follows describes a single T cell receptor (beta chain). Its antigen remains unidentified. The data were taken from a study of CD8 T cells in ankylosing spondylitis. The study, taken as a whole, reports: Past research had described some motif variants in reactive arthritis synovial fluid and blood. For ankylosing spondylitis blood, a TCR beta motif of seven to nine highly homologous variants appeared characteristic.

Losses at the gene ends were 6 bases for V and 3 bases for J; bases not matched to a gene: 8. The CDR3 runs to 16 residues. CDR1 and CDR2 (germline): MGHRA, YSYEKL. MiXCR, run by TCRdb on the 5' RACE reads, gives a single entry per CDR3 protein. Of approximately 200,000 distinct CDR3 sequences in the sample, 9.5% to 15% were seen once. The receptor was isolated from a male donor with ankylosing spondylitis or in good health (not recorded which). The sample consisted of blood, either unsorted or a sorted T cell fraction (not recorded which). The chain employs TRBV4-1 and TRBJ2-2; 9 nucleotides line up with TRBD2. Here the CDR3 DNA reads TGCGCCAGCAGTCCTCAGCGGGAGGCTTACACCGGGGAGCTGTTTTTT. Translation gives CASSPQREAYTGELFF.